The 27 T cell receptor beta chains below all came from one sample that was sequenced in a study of blood T cell repertoires in COVID-19. This table comes from immunoSEQ multiplex PCR, and its TCRdb copy is limited to in-frame clones, with some not included. This sample has about 40,000 clones, with 70% to 90% found just once. Material for sequencing was peripheral blood. Every receptor here comes from a man between 50 and 59 years old in a cohort sampled during active COVID-19.

A few counts support this clone. This chain uses TRBV9 with TRBJ2-1; no clear D gene. The CDR3 length is 14 residues. V was shortened by 4 bases and J by 0 bases, with 8 bases between the two germline ends. Per germline, CDR1 SGDLS and CDR2 YYNGEE. CDR3 in amino acids: CASSPAVSYNEQFF. The CDR3 bases are TGTGCCAGCAGCCCCGCGGTCTCCTACAATGAGCAGTTCTTC.

This clone was counted a single time. V is TRBV5-1 and J is TRBJ2-2; the match to TRBD2 covers 10 bases. CDR3 length equals 16 residues. V lost 4 bases, J lost 0 bases, and 3 bases stayed unmatched. Germline CDR1 reads SGHRS; CDR2 reads YFSETQ. The CDR3 region has the DNA TGCGCCAGCAGCAAACTAGCGGGGTCGAACACCGGGGAGCTGTTTTTT. Translation gives CASSKLAGSNTGELFF.

This clone was seen once. The chain carries TRBV5-1 and TRBJ1-1; 10 bases fit TRBD1. CDR3 length equals 15 residues. Germline assignment: CDR1 SGHRS and CDR2 YFSETQ. Trimming at V came to 4 bases and at J to 0 bases, leaving 3 bases not matched to a gene. CDR3 residues: CASSPTGGLNTEAFF. The CDR3, as DNA: TGCGCCAGCAGCCCGACAGGGGGCTTGAACACTGAAGCTTTCTTT.

The chain is built from TRBV30 and TRBJ2-1; 11 bases map to TRBD2. Losses at the gene ends were 4 bases for V and 7 bases for J; bases not matched to a gene: 6. The CDR3 is 14 residues long. Germline CDR1 reads GTSNPN; CDR2 reads SVGIG (reference sequence). This CDR3 is CAWTGTSGVNEQFF. The CDR3 DNA reads as TGTGCCTGGACCGGGACTAGCGGTGTGAATGAGCAGTTCTTC.

This chain joins TRBV11-2 and TRBJ2-3; TRBD2 matches 8 bases. The ends lost 4 bases at V and 0 bases at J; junction bases unmatched: 9. Germline-derived CDR1 and CDR2 are SGHAT and FQNNGV. The CDR3 contains 17 residues. This CDR3 is CASSSQMTSESTDTQYF. The CDR3 DNA sequence: TGTGCCAGCAGCTCTCAAATGACTAGCGAGAGCACAGATACGCAGTATTTT. Full variable domain (outside the CDR3, taken from reference TRBV11-2 and TRBJ2-3): EAGVAQSPRYKIIEKRQSVAFWCNPISGHATLYWYQQILGQGPKLLIQFQNNGVVDDSQLPKDRFSAERLKGVDSTLKIQPAKLEDSAVYLCASSSQMTSESTDTQYFGPGTRLTVL.

J is TRBJ1-5 and V is TRBV24-1; D might be TRBD1 (6 bases). The CDR3 spans 18 residues. CDR1 is KGHDR, CDR2 SFDVKD, per germline. V lost 5 bases to trimming and J lost 2 bases, with 21 bases between them. Written as DNA, the CDR3 is TGTGCCACCAGTGTCTCTGACAGGCTGCCCCGTGGCAATCAGCCCCAGCATTTT. The encoded protein is CATSVSDRLPRGNQPQHF.

The chain joins TRBV27 to TRBJ1-2; 7 positions match TRBD1. The CDR3 consists of 11 residues. Unmatched junction bases numbered 2, after V lost 6 bases and J lost 7 bases. Germline CDR1 is MNHEY and CDR2 is SMNVEV (reference sequence). The CDR3 bases are TGTGCCAGCAGAGACAGGGTTGGCTACACCTTC. Protein product: CASRDRVGYTF.

The V gene is TRBV2, the J gene TRBJ1-2; weak D call: TRBD1 (6 bases). Trimming removed 6 bases from V and 8 bases from J, with 19 bases in between. The CDR3 totals 14 residues. Germline V gene lookup returns CDR1 SNHLY and CDR2 FYNNEI. The CDR3 loop reads CASSELQGTLGYTF. Here the CDR3 DNA reads TGTGCCAGCAGCGAACTACAGGGTACGTTAGGCTACACCTTC.

The table lists this clone with many counts. The rearrangement links TRBV6-5 to TRBJ1-3; 9 nucleotides agree with TRBD1. CDR1 and CDR2 from the germline V gene are MNHEY and SVGAGI. The CDR3 contains 16 residues. With 2 bases clipped from V and 4 bases from J, the junction kept 6 bases outside the gene matches. Written as DNA, the CDR3 is TGTGCCAGCAGTTACCTCGGGACAGGGCCGGGAAACACCATATATTTT. Amino acids: CASSYLGTGPGNTIYF.

The chain recombines TRBV12-5 with TRBJ1-5; D is ambiguous. Germline V gene data show CDR1 as LGHNT and CDR2 as FRNRAP. V was trimmed by 1 base and J by 5 bases, leaving 6 bases between them. There are 13 residues in the CDR3. The chain's CDR3 is CASGLGTDQPQHF. DNA of the CDR3: TGTGCTAGTGGTTTGGGAACGGATCAGCCCCAGCATTTT.

V gene TRBV9 combines with J gene TRBJ1-3; 7 nucleotides agree with TRBD1. The CDR3 runs 15 residues. Trimming removed 2 bases from V and 4 bases from J; junction bases left unmatched: 6. Germline CDR1 reads SGDLS; CDR2 reads YYNGEE. Written as DNA, the CDR3 is TGTGCCAGCAGCGTGTCCAGACAGGGAGGAAACACCATATATTTT. This sequence encodes CASSVSRQGGNTIYF.

The V gene is TRBV7-2, the J gene TRBJ2-7; D perhaps matches TRBD1 (6 bases). V lost 1 base, J lost 2 bases, and 12 bases lay in between. Germline V CDR1 and CDR2: SGHTA, FQGNSA. This CDR3 comprises 15 residues. The CDR3 DNA reads as TGTGCCAGCAGCTTAGAAGGCTCAGGGGCCTACGAGCAGTACTTC. It encodes CASSLEGSGAYEQYF.

The rearrangement uses TRBV12-3 or TRBV12-4 and TRBJ2-5; D uncertain. With 3 bases removed from V and 10 bases from J, the gap between germline ends came to 9 bases. The length of the CDR3 is 11 residues. The CDR3 DNA is TGTGCCAGCAGTTTGTCGTTCCTCCAGTACTTC. It yields the protein CASSLSFLQYF.

The V call is TRBV7-9, the J call TRBJ1-2; 8 bases map to TRBD1. Per the germline V gene, CDR1 is SEHNR and CDR2 is FQNEAQ (reference sequence). CDR3 length equals 16 residues. Trimming took 6 bases from V and 2 from J; bases not matched to a gene: 11. The CDR3 bases are TGTGCCAGCAGTAAGGGGGGGACAGGTGCAAACTATGGCTACACCTTC. This sequence encodes CASSKGGTGANYGYTF. Drawing the rest from reference TRBV7-9 and TRBJ1-2, the complete variable domain is DTGVSQNPRHKITKRGQNVTFRCDPISEHNRLYWYRQTLGQGPEFLTYFQNEAQLEKSRLLSDRFSAERPKGSFSTLEIQRTEQGDSAMYLCASSKGGTGANYGYTFGSGTRLTVV.

Turning to this clone: A read error may produce the germline difference seen at one junction end. This sequence joins TRBV7-7 and TRBJ2-2; TRBD1 agrees at 7 bases. Germline V CDR1 and CDR2: SSHAT, FNYEAQ (reference sequence). The CDR3 is made up of 15 amino acids. The CDR3 DNA follows: TGTGCTAGCAGCTTAGACAGGGTGGAACACGGGGAGCTGTTTTTT. It codes for CASSLDRVEHGELFF.

This clone was seen once. V is TRBV5-6 and J is TRBJ2-1; 7 bases fit TRBD2. The ends lost 4 bases at V and 10 bases at J; junction bases unmatched: 2. This CDR3 spans 11 amino acids. Germline V gene lookup returns CDR1 SGHDT and CDR2 YYEEEE. In DNA form, the CDR3 reads TGTGCCAGCAGCCTGACTAGCGAGCAGTTCTTC. Its translation is CASSLTSEQFF.

This rearrangement joins TRBV13 to TRBJ1-4; 7 bases map to TRBD1. V was clipped by 1 base and J by 6 bases; unmatched bases: 5. The CDR3 has 15 residues. Germline V gene lookup returns CDR1 PRHDT and CDR2 FYEKMQ (reference sequence). In nucleotides, the CDR3 is TGTGCCAGCAGCTTAGAAAACAGGGGTTATGAAAAACTGTTTTTT. Translated, it gives CASSLENRGYEKLFF.

This chain joins TRBV2 and TRBJ2-1, with D unclear. Germline lookup yields CDR1 SNHLY and CDR2 FYNNEI. The CDR3 length is 17 residues. V shed 5 bases and J shed 0 bases, with 17 bases lying between them. This CDR3 reads CASSPPGDASSYNEQFF. The CDR3 bases are TGTGCCAGCAGTCCCCCCGGAGACGCCAGCTCCTACAATGAGCAGTTCTTC.

The chain is built from TRBV2 and TRBJ1-3, with D possibly being TRBD1 (6 bases). The germline V gene has CDR1 SNHLY and CDR2 FYNNEI. This CDR3 spans 15 amino acids. The germline V and J ends were trimmed by 4 bases and 0 bases, with 10 bases remaining between them. The CDR3 protein is CASSVRQASGNTIYF. CDR3 sequence (DNA): TGTGCCAGCAGTGTCCGACAGGCCTCTGGAAACACCATATATTTT.

V is TRBV7-3 and J is TRBJ2-3; 13 nucleotides line up with TRBD2. The germline V gene encodes CDR1 SGHTA and CDR2 FQGTGA. J lost 2 bases, V lost 4 bases, and 6 bases had no gene match. This CDR3 is 17 amino acids long. The CDR3 region has the DNA TGTGCCAGCAGCTCTACCGGACTAGCGGGGGCCACAGATACGCAGTATTTT. Translation gives CASSSTGLAGATDTQYF.

The gene calls are TRBV3-1 (or the pseudogene TRBV3-2) and TRBJ1-2, with 7 bases fitting TRBD1. Germline trimming cut 1 base from V and 6 bases from J; bases unmatched to any gene: 2. Germline V gives CDR1 LGHDT, CDR2 YNNKEL (reference sequence). This CDR3 has 13 amino acids. CDR3 sequence (DNA): TGTGCCAGCAGCCAAGGGACAGGAAATGGCTACACCTTC. Amino acid sequence: CASSQGTGNGYTF.

The gene calls are TRBV7-9 and TRBJ1-2; D ambiguous. The length of the CDR3 is 15 residues. The V end was cut by 1 base, the J end by 4 bases, with 13 bases between. Germline loops: CDR1 SEHNR, CDR2 FQNEAQ (reference sequence). The CDR3 sequence is CASSLGIGSGYGYTF. Here the CDR3 DNA reads TGTGCCAGCAGCTTAGGTATAGGCAGCGGCTATGGCTACACCTTC.

This chain uses TRBV7-6 with TRBJ1-1, with D uncertain. V was clipped by 5 bases and J by 0 bases, with 7 bases between them. The CDR3 is 13 residues long. The germline CDR1 and CDR2 sequences are SGHVS and FNYEAQ. The CDR3 region is CASSAELNTEAFF. The CDR3 DNA reads as TGTGCCAGCAGCGCTGAGCTGAACACTGAAGCTTTCTTT. The full variable domain, in which reference TRBV7-6 and TRBJ1-1 provide the parts outside the CDR3, is GAGVSQSPRYKVTKRGQDVALRCDPISGHVSLYWYRQALGQGPEFLTYFNYEAQQDKSGLPNDRFSAERPEGSISTLTIQRTEQRDSAMYRCASSAELNTEAFFGQGTRLTVV.

J is TRBJ1-5 and V is TRBV15; 8 nucleotides line up with TRBD1. V lost 5 bases, J lost 4 bases, and 7 bases stayed unmatched. Germline-derived CDR1 and CDR2 are LNHNV and YYDKDF (reference sequence). This CDR3 is built from 15 residues. The CDR3 nucleotides are TGTGCCACCAGCCTCCTCGGACAGGGAAATCAGCCCCAGCATTTT. It is translated as CATSLLGQGNQPQHF.

V usage is TRBV11-1 and J usage is TRBJ1-1; tentative D call: TRBD1 (5 bases). CDR1 is SGHAT, CDR2 FQDESV, per germline (reference sequence). The CDR3 runs to 14 residues. Trimming took off 5 bases at V and 4 bases at J, with 14 bases between the two ends. This CDR3 is CASSLGLWGTEAFF. The CDR3 DNA reads TGTGCCAGCAGCCTGGGGCTCTGGGGCACTGAAGCTTTCTTT.

The chain has TRBV10-3 and TRBJ2-5, with TRBD1 matching 8 bases. The CDR3 extends over 15 amino acids. Germline V gene sequence: CDR1 ENHRY, CDR2 SYGVKD. V gave up 5 bases and J gave up 5 bases; unmatched junction bases: 10. The CDR3 coding sequence is TGTGCCATCAGTCTGACAGGGGCCCTGGGCGAGACCCAGTACTTC. Residues: CAISLTGALGETQYF.

V usage is TRBV10-2 and J usage is TRBJ2-7, with TRBD1 matching 7 bases. CDR3 length: 15 amino acids. V lost 6 bases, J lost 4 bases, and 12 bases stayed unmatched. Germline loops: CDR1 WSHSY, CDR2 SAAADI. This CDR3 is CASSRSGTESYEQYV. DNA for the CDR3: TGCGCCAGCAGCAGATCCGGGACAGAGTCGTACGAGCAGTACGTC.